This TCR beta chain was identified during a study of T cells in Graves' hyperthyroidism and ophthalmopathy. The source material, RNA transcripts, was used to amplify TCR beta CDR3 regions. When the TCR CDR3 underwent first-round RT-PCR, the HTBI primer set was used. Using its own MiXCR run on the multiplex PCR reads, TCRdb lists one record per CDR3 protein. This sample has just over 550,000 distinct CDR3 sequences, with 35% to 55% found just once. Orbital computed tomography and thyroid ultrasound, together with serum TRAb and thyroxine and clinical symptoms, were used for diagnoses. The CDR3 totals 17 residues. Trimming shortened V by 1 base and J by 5 bases, and 15 bases separated the two germline ends. Germline V CDR1 and CDR2: SGHAT, FQNNGV.

Input material: peripheral blood or thyroid tissue (not recorded which). This chain connects TRBV11-2 to TRBJ1-6; unclear D gene. This clonotype was obtained from a woman between 18 and 29 years old with Graves' hyperthyroidism. CDR3 DNA sequence: TGTGCCAGCAGCTTAGGTTTGAGGGAAAATAATAATTCACCCCTCCACTTT. This codes for CASSLGLRENNNSPLHF.